This TCR beta chain was identified in a study of T cells after yellow fever vaccination (dated by TCRdb to about 2019). Regarding the study in general: The SMART-Seq v4 Ultra Low Input RNA kit was used to prepare libraries from fractions with low cell numbers. Two healthy male donors, one aged 18 to 30 and one aged 30 to 40 years, made up the cohort. To follow T-cell clones before and after primary and booster YFV17D yellow fever vaccination, bulk TCR alpha and beta repertoires were sequenced over time. Blood was drawn at multiple timepoints before and after primary and secondary immunization, with bulk PBMC replicates and cell subsets isolated. Broader findings and caveats from the paper: Because only a couple of donors were included in the study, the extent to which the findings can be generalized is limited. Because abundant contaminating clonotypes from the bulk population could be contained in FACS-sorted repertoires, computational filtering was required. Compared with the primary T-cell response, the secondary T-cell response was weaker but faster, peaking on day 5 rather than day 15. Most clones expanded after primary vaccination were re-detected after the booster (96% of CD4 and around 88% of CD8), suggesting broad memory maintenance. A small share of clonotypes occurred in both CD4 and CD8 compartments, likely arising from convergent recombination.

This clonotype was counted a few times. The target of this receptor is not known. Nothing much larger sits one base from this clone, and base qualities are not available. The germline V gene (reference sequence) yields LGHDT for CDR1 and YNNKEL for CDR2. Taken from cysteine to phenylalanine, the CDR3 has 15 residues. Of all the DNA, just the CDR3 is kept, 45 bases in frame from base 1. Unmatched junction bases come to 6, with V trimmed by 4 bases and J by 4 bases. The sample's treatment or condition label is to be understood as: live attenuated yellow fever vaccine strain. PBMCs were isolated from peripheral blood using a standard Ficoll-Paque protocol. CD4 and CD8 T-cell fractions were isolated with Dynabeads CD4 and CD8 positive selection kits. TriZol was used to extract RNA from bulk PBMCs, CD4 and CD8 fractions, and dextramer-positive and dextramer-negative fractions. TCR cDNA was synthesized by 5'RACE template switching, which introduced a universal primer site and unique molecular identifiers. Priming for cDNA synthesis came from both the TCR alpha and TCR beta constant segments. Two PCR steps were used to amplify libraries, with sample barcodes and sequencing adapters being added in the second step. Sequencing of the libraries was done on either Illumina HiSeq 2500 (2x100 bp) or NovaSeq (2x150 bp). From the authors' description of their analysis: MIGEC was used to demultiplex reads and collapse the reads into UMI consensus sequences, and MiXCR was used for V(D)J alignment. Vaccine-responding clonotypes were defined with edgeR using replicate PBMC samples, requiring FDR below 0.01 and a log2 fold change above 5 up to day 15. Each bulk clonotype was labeled CD4 or CD8 based on which sequenced repertoire, CD4 or CD8, contained the clonotype at higher abundance. The raw public data were reprocessed by TCRdb itself: fastp quality trimming at Q25, MiXCR clonotype calling, in-frame beta chains only. A single entry per CDR3 protein holds the most common genes and DNA from its merged rows. The V and J calls shown here were made by TCRdb, not taken from the authors' results. The sample table holds under 300,000 distinct CDR3 sequences, of which 6% to 7.5% were seen once. Of the sample, more than 0.8% falls within the top ten clones.

The TCR originated in a man aged 25-45 years who received the YFV17D yellow fever vaccine. Rearrangement joined TRBV3-1 to TRBJ2-3; TRBD2 agrees with 9 junctional bases. Sequenced material: CD4+ T cells sorted from PBMCs, taken 15 days after the yellow fever booster vaccination. CDR3 protein: CASSPKAGGADTQYF. The sequenced DNA is TGTGCCAGCAGCCCCAAAGCGGGAGGTGCAGATACGCAGTATTTT.